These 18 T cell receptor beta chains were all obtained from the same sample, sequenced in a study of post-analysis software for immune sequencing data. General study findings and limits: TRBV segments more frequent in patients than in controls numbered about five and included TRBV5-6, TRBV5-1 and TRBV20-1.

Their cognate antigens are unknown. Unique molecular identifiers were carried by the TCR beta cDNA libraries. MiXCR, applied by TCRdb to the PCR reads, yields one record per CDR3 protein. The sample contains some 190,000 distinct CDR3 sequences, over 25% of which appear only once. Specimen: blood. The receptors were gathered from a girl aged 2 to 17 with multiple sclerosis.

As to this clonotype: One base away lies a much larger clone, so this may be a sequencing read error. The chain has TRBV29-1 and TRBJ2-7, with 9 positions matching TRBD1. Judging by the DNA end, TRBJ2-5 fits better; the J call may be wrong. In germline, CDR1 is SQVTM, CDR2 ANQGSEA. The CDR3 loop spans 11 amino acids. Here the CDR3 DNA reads TGCAGCGAAGGGACAGGGGAGACCCAGTACTTC. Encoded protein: CSEGTGETQYF.

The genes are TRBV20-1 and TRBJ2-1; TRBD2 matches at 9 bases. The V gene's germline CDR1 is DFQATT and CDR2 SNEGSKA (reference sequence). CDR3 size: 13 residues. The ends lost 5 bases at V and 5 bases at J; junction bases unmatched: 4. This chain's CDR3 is CSAPLAGHNEQFF. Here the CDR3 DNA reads TGCAGTGCTCCACTAGCGGGCCACAATGAGCAGTTCTTC.

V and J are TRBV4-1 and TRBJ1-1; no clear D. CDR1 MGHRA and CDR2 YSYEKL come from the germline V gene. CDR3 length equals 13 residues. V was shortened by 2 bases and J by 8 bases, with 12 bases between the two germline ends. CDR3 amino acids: CASSQRPGMEAFF. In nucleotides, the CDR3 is TGCGCCAGCAGCCAACGGCCAGGTATGGAAGCTTTCTTT.

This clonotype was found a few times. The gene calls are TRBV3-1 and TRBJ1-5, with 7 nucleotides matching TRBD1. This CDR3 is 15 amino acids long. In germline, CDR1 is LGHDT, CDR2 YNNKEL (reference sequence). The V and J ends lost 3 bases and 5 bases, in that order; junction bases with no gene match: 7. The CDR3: CASSHRQGWDQPQHF. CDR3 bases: TGTGCCAGCAGCCACAGACAGGGATGGGATCAGCCCCAGCATTTT.

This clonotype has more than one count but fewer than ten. The CDR3 region has the DNA TGTGCCAGCTCACCGTCCCTACAGGGGAAGGTCGGCGGCTACACCTTC. Its protein is CASSPSLQGKVGGYTF. The chain uses TRBV18 and TRBJ1-2; TRBD1 matches at 7 bases. The CDR3 runs 16 residues. Looked up from germline, CDR1 is KGHSH and CDR2 is LQKENI. Trimming took 3 bases from V and 8 from J; bases not matched to a gene: 15.

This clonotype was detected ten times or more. CDR3 bases: TGTGCCAGCAGCCGTCCCGGCACAGATACGCAGTATTTT. It specifies CASSRPGTDTQYF. The J gene is TRBJ2-3, the V gene TRBV28, with D unclear. The CDR3 extends over 13 amino acids. Germline CDR1 is MDHEN and CDR2 is SYDVKM. V was cut by 6 bases and J by 1 base, with 8 bases left in between.

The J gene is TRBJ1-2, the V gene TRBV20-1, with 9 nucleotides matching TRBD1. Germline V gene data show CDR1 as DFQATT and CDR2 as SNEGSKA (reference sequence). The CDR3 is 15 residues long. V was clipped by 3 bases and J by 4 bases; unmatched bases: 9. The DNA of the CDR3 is TGCAGTGCTAGTCCCCTCACAGGGGGCGGCTATGGCTACACCTTC. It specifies CSASPLTGGGYGYTF.

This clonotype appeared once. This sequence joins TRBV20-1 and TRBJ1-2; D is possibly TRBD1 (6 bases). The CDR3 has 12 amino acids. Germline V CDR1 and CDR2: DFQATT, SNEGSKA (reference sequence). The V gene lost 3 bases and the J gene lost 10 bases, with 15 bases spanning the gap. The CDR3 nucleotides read TGCAGTGCTAGTAGGCAGGGGATTGACTACACCTTC. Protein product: CSASRQGIDYTF.

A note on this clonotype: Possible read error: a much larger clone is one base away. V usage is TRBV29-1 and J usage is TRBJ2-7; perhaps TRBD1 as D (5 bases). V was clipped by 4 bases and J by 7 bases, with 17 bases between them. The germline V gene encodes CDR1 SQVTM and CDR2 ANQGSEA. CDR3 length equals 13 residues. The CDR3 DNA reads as TGCAGCGTTGGTCGGCAGCAAGGGGCAGAGCAGTACTTC. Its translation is CSVGRQQGAEQYF.

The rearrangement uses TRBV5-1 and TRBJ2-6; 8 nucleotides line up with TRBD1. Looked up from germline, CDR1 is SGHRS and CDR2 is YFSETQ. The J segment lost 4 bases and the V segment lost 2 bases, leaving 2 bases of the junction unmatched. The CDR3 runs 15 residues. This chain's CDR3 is CASSFRGPGANVLTF. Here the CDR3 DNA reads TGCGCCAGCAGCTTCAGGGGGCCCGGGGCCAACGTCCTGACTTTC.

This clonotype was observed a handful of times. CDR3 protein: CAWSVSPRAHQGPEAFF. CDR3 bases: TGTGCCTGGAGTGTATCTCCGAGGGCACACCAAGGCCCTGAAGCTTTCTTT. The chain combines TRBV30 with TRBJ1-1; D unresolved. This CDR3 has 17 residues. V lost 0 bases and J lost 6, with 23 bases in between. Germline-derived CDR1 and CDR2 are GTSNPN and SVGIG (reference sequence).

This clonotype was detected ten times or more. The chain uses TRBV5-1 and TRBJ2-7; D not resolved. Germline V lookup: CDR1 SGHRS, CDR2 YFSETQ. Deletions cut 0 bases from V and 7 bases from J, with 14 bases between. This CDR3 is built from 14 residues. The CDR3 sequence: CASSLGSSSWEQYF. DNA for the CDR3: TGCGCCAGCAGCTTGGGGTCGTCTTCTTGGGAGCAGTACTTC. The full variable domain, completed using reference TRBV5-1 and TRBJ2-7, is KAGVTQTPRYLIKTRGQQVTLSCSPISGHRSVSWYQQTPGQGLQFLFEYFSETQRNKGNFPGRFSGRQFSNSRSEMNVSTLELGDSALYLCASSLGSSSWEQYFGPGTRLTVT.

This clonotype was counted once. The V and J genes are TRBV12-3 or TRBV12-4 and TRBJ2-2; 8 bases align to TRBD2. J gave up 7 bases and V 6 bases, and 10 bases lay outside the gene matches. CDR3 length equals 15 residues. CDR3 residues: CASSDYRGTSGELFF. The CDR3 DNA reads TGTGCCAGCAGCGACTACCGAGGGACTAGCGGGGAGCTGTTTTTT.

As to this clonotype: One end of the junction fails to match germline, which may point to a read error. In nucleotides, the CDR3 is TGCGCCAGCAGCTTAGGGACAGGGTTTGGCTCCACCTTC. Protein product: CASSLGTGFGSTF. The J gene is TRBJ1-2, the V gene TRBV5-1, with 9 positions matching TRBD1. The CDR3 has 13 residues. Germline V lookup: CDR1 SGHRS, CDR2 YFSETQ. The full variable domain, rest sourced from reference TRBV5-1 and TRBJ1-2, is KAGVTQTPRYLIKTRGQQVTLSCSPISGHRSVSWYQQTPGQGLQFLFEYFSETQRNKGNFPGRFSGRQFSNSRSEMNVSTLELGDSALYLCASSLGTGFGSTFGSGTRLTVV.

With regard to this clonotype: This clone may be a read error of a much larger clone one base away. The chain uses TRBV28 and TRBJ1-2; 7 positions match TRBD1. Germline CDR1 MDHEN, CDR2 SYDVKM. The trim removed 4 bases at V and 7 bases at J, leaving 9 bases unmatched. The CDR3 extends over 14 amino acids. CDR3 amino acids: CASSYPNRGGGYTF. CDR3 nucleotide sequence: TGTGCCAGCAGTTACCCCAACAGGGGCGGTGGCTACACCTTC.

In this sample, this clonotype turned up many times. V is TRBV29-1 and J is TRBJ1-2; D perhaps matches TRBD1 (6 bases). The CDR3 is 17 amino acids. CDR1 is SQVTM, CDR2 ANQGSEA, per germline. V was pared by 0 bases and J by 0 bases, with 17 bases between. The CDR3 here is CSVEDWAGERSNYGYTF. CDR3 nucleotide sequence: TGCAGCGTTGAAGATTGGGCAGGGGAGAGATCTAACTATGGCTACACCTTC.

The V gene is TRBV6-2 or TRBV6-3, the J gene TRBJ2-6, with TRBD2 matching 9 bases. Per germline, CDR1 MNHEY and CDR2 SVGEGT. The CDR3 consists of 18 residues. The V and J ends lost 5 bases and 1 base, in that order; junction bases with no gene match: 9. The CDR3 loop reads CASSAPGGRGSGANVLTF. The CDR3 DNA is TGTGCCAGCAGTGCTCCTGGCGGGAGGGGTTCTGGGGCCAACGTCCTGACTTTC.

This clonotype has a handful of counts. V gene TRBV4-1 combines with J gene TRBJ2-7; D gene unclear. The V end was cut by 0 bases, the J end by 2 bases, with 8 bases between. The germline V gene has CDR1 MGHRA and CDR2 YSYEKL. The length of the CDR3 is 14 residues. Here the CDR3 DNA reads TGCGCCAGCAGCCAAGATCTACGAGCCTACGAGCAGTACTTC. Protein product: CASSQDLRAYEQYF.